A selection of T cell receptor beta chains follows, all from one sample in a study of identical twins. TCRdb re-analysed the 5' RACE reads in MiXCR, keeping a single row per CDR3 protein. The sample carries some 190,000 distinct CDR3 sequences, approximately 15% recorded once. The sample was also linked to a second study, of T cells expressing NK-cell markers.

The sequenced sample was CD8+ T cells sorted from blood. These receptors all come from a woman aged 18-29 years in good health. CDR3s include the opening cysteine and the closing phenylalanine or tryptophan. Not all rows give a size; the values are once, few, many and, for expanded clones, a class.

TRBJ2-1,TRBV4-3,-,CASSQNDRDNEQFF
TRBJ2-1,TRBV29-1,-,CSVENDRSVLNEQFF
TRBJ1-4,TRBV20-1,few,CSALISGVFDEKLFF
TRBJ2-3,TRBV27,-,CASSPGASLGDTQYF
TRBJ2-7,TRBV7-9,few,CASSFRLAGRDEQYF
TRBJ1-6,TRBV15,-,CATSVDRGVNSPLHF
TRBJ2-1,TRBV24-1,few,CATSDLYNEQFF
TRBJ1-4,TRBV20-1,few,CSARDSQNEKLFF
TRBJ2-7,TRBV27,few,CASSHRGGREQYF
TRBJ2-7,TRBV12-3/TRBV12-4,-,CASSLSAGRSYEQYF
TRBJ1-4,TRBV7-9,-,CASGTQNEKLFF
TRBJ2-3,TRBV6-5,few,CASSYVAETDTQYF
TRBJ2-5,TRBV28,few,CASKTLRGINQETQYF
TRBJ2-3,TRBV10-2,few,CASIGGPTDTQYF
TRBJ1-1,TRBV12-3/TRBV12-4,-,CASSFSRNTEAFF
TRBJ1-1,TRBV5-5,many,CASSLVSVNTEAFF
TRBJ1-1,TRBV14,-,CASSQMLGASMPFF
TRBJ1-3,TRBV10-3,few,CAISAFEGSGNTIYF
TRBJ2-7,TRBV4-1,few,CASSILGLAGVYEQYF
TRBJ1-1,TRBV29-1,few,CSSGLNTEAFF
TRBJ2-1,TRBV7-8,-,CASSRRLGNREQFF
TRBJ2-1,TRBV12-3/TRBV12-4,many,CASSGLAGGYNEQFF
TRBJ1-5,TRBV5-1,many,CASSLEGGSYPNQPQHF
TRBJ2-1,TRBV7-9,-,CASTGDLTYNEQFF
TRBJ2-7,TRBV5-6,once,CASNEGDSYEQYF
TRBJ2-2,TRBV20-1,few,CSATALDSATNTGELFF
TRBJ2-7,TRBV10-3,few,CAIRKTDRGSYEQYF
TRBJ1-1,TRBV27,few,CASRGGGGVEAFF
TRBJ2-7,TRBV7-9,-,CASSPLESYEQYF
TRBJ2-1,TRBV5-1,-,CASSRLDKGPYNEQFF
TRBJ2-1,TRBV4-1,-,CASSQGTRVPSYNEQFF
TRBJ2-1,TRBV6-5,-,CASSYSIPVAGAHNNEQFF
TRBJ1-1,TRBV15,few,CATSSDSGRANTEAFF
TRBJ2-3,TRBV5-6,few,CASSLETGPYTQYF
TRBJ2-1,TRBV20-1,-,CSARDREYGSYNEQFF
TRBJ2-5,TRBV29-1,few,CSAWGRETQYF
TRBJ2-5,TRBV7-9,few,CASSSGRGQQETQYF
TRBJ1-1,TRBV6-1,-,CASSALPGQPNTEAFF
TRBJ2-5,TRBV20-1,many,CSARLAGGPRFQETQYF
TRBJ2-3,TRBV9,-,CASSSPEGGGSDTQYF
TRBJ2-5,TRBV7-2,many,CASSTGLAVQETQYF
TRBJ1-2,TRBV12-3/TRBV12-4,few,CASSFTAGSRGYTF
TRBJ1-1,TRBV11-2,few,CASSLELNTEAFF
TRBJ2-5,TRBV20-1,-,CSARDGDRGEETQYF
TRBJ2-1,TRBV9,few,CASSGSGADYNEQFF
TRBJ2-1,TRBV29-1,many,CSVERGDNEQFF
TRBJ2-3,TRBV20-1,-,CSARELIGDTQYF
TRBJ2-1,TRBV5-1,-,CASRWGVSYEYNEQFF